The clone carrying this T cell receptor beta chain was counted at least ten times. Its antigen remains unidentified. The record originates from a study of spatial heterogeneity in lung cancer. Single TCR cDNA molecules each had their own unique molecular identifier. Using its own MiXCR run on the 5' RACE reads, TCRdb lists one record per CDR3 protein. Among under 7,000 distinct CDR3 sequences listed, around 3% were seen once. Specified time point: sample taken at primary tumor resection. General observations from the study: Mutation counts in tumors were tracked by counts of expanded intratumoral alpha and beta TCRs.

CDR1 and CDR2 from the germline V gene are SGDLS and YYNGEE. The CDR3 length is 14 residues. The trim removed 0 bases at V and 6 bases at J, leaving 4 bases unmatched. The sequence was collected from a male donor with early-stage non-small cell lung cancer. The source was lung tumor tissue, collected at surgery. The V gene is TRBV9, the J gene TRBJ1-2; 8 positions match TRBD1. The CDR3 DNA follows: TGTGCCAGCAGCGTAGGTCAGGGGGCAAATGGCTACACCTTC. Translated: CASSVGQGANGYTF.